The following is a T cell receptor (beta chain) sequence with its context. The antigen remains unidentified. The germline CDR1 and CDR2 sequences are MNHEY and SMNVEV (reference sequence). Deletions cut 0 bases from V and 8 bases from J, with 17 bases between. The CDR3 consists of 16 residues. This record belongs to a study of CD8 T cells in Susac syndrome. Negative isolation yielded CD8+ and CD4+ T cells; FACS enriched TEMRA cells. Study results and limitations: A relatively small number of individuals underwent TCR sequencing and HLA analysis.

RNA amounts of about 0.5 to 1 ug underwent reverse transcription with random hexamers. The TCR beta CDR3 was amplified by immunoSEQ multiplex PCR across 54 Vbeta, 13 Jbeta. TCRdb analysed the immunoSEQ multiplex PCR reads with MiXCR anew, one entry per CDR3 protein. The sample contains about 300,000 distinct CDR3 sequences, 70% to 90% of which appear only once. This sequence joins TRBV27 and TRBJ2-4, with a possible D match to TRBD1 (6 bases). This clonotype was obtained from a human donor with multiple sclerosis. Material: CD8+ T cells from PBMCs. CDR3 region: CASSLSPTGSWDIQYF. The DNA of the CDR3 is TGTGCCAGCAGTTTATCGCCTACAGGGTCTTGGGACATTCAGTACTTC.